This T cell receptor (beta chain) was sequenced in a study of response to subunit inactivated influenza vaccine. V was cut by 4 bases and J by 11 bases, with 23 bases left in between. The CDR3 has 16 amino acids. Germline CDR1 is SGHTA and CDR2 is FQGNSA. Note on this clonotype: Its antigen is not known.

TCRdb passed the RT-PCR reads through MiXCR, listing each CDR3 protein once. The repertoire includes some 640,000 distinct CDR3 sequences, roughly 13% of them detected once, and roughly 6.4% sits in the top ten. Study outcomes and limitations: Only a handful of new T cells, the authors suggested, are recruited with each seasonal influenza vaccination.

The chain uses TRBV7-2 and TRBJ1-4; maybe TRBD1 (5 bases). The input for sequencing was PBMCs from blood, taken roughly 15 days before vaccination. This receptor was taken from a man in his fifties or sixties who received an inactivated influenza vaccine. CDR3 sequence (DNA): TGTGCCAGCAGCTACCCGGGAGTGGGACGGCCGGGGAAACTGTTTTTT. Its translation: CASSYPGVGRPGKLFF.